Listed below are T cell receptor beta chains from one sample, sequenced in a study of T cell responses to AZD1222 COVID-19 vaccine. Here immunoSEQ multiplex PCR was the method, and the copy in TCRdb shows in-frame clones only, minus some. This sample has over 95,000 clones, with roughly nine tenths found just once. This specimen consisted of peripheral blood, obtained on day 0 of AZD1222 vaccination. All receptors derive from an adult in good health. Both conserved end residues are part of each CDR3. Fields, in order: clone size, J gene, V gene, D gene, CDR3 length, CDR3 protein, CDR3 DNA. D genes are given only for firm matches. Clone size is given for some rows only: seen once, a few or many times, or a class if the clone is expanded.

once | TRBJ2-1 | TRBV27 | . | 12 | CASSPLYNEQFF | TGTGCCAGCAGTCCCCTCTACAATGAGCAGTTCTTC
. | TRBJ1-1 | TRBV18 | TRBD1 | 14 | CASSSLGGYTEAFF | TGTGCCAGCTCGTCACTAGGGGGCTACACTGAAGCTTTCTTT
. | TRBJ2-3 | TRBV5-6 | . | 17 | CASSSSVQGFGTDTQYF | TGTGCCAGCAGCTCGTCGGTACAGGGTTTTGGAACAGATACGCAGTATTTT
. | TRBJ2-7 | TRBV7-9 | . | 12 | CASTGIPYEQYF | TGTGCCTCGACAGGAATCCCCTACGAGCAGTACTTC
. | TRBJ2-7 | TRBV28 | . | 13 | CASSSLQGHEQYF | TGTGCCAGCAGTTCCCTGCAGGGGCACGAGCAGTACTTC
. | TRBJ2-7 | TRBV18 | . | 13 | CASSDGPTYEQYF | TGTGCCAGCTCCGATGGACCGACCTACGAGCAGTACTTC
. | TRBJ2-2 | TRBV21-1 | . | 18 | CASSKKGPTCTGTGELFF | TGTGCCAGCAGCAAAAAGGGACCTACTTGCACGGGCACCGGGGAGCTGTTTTTT
. | TRBJ2-5 | TRBV6-5 | TRBD2 | 15 | CASSYSYSGVETQYF | TGTGCCAGCAGTTACTCGTATAGCGGGGTGGAGACCCAGTACTTC
. | TRBJ1-2 | TRBV7-6 | TRBD1 | 17 | CASSLGSRTGESGGYTF | TGTGCCAGCAGCTTAGGCTCTCGAACAGGGGAGTCTGGTGGCTACACCTTC
. | TRBJ1-5 | TRBV4-1 | TRBD1 | 15 | CASSQYTGAGQPQHF | TGCGCCAGCAGCCAATACACAGGGGCTGGTCAGCCCCAGCATTTT
. | TRBJ1-2 | TRBV27 | . | 13 | CASSLSENYGYTF | TGTGCCAGCAGTTTATCAGAGAACTATGGCTACACCTTC
. | TRBJ1-5 | TRBV7-2 | . | 13 | CASSPGGNQPQHF | TGTGCCAGCAGCCCGGGGGGCAATCAGCCCCAGCATTTT
. | TRBJ1-2 | TRBV12-3/TRBV12-4 | . | 12 | CASSRTDYGYTF | TGTGCCAGCAGTCGGACAGACTATGGCTACACCTTC
once | TRBJ2-3 | TRBV10-3 | TRBD1 | 13 | CATLGTGTNTQYF | TGTGCCACCTTAGGGACAGGGACAAATACGCAGTATTTT
few | TRBJ2-7 | TRBV7-4 | TRBD1 | 15 | CASSSPDRGHYEQYF | TGTGCCAGCAGCTCCCCGGACAGGGGGCACTACGAGCAGTACTTC
. | TRBJ2-7 | TRBV6-2/TRBV6-3 | . | 13 | CASSYGTGYEQYF | TGTGCCAGCAGTTACGGAACAGGGTACGAGCAGTACTTC